Below are 17 T cell receptor beta chains sequenced from a single sample in a study of T cells in Graves' hyperthyroidism and ophthalmopathy. Amplification targeted TCR beta CDR3 regions from RNA transcripts. RT-PCR in the first round (using the HTBI primer set) targeted the TCR CDR3. TCRdb fed the multiplex PCR reads into MiXCR, producing one record per CDR3 protein. The sample lists roughly 710,000 distinct CDR3 sequences, roughly 32% occurring once. The sequenced material came from blood. All receptors derive from a woman in her thirties or forties with Graves' hyperthyroidism.

The rearrangement links TRBV7-9 to TRBJ2-3; 13 bases match TRBD2. V lost 3 bases to trimming and J lost 3 bases; unmatched junction nucleotides: 3. The CDR3 covers 16 residues. Germline V CDR1 and CDR2: SEHNR, FQNEAQ (reference sequence). The CDR3 spells CASSLLLAGGTDTQYF. In nucleotides, the CDR3 is TGTGCCAGCAGCTTGTTACTAGCGGGGGGGACAGATACGCAGTATTTT.

The chain employs TRBV6-9 and TRBJ2-7, with D perhaps TRBD1 (6 bases). CDR1 is MNHGY, CDR2 SVAAGI, per germline. The CDR3 loop spans 15 amino acids. Trimming removed 5 bases at V and 0 bases at J, with 14 bases between. The CDR3 spells CASSVSRGNSYEQYF. The DNA for the CDR3 is TGTGCCAGCAGTGTTAGCAGGGGAAACTCCTACGAGCAGTACTTC.

This clonotype came up many times. The V and J genes are TRBV7-9 and TRBJ1-2, with a possible D match to TRBD1 (6 bases). CDR1 and CDR2 from the germline V gene are SEHNR and FQNEAQ (reference sequence). CDR3 length equals 15 residues. V was shortened by 6 bases and J by 2 bases, with 16 bases between the two germline ends. The CDR3 loop reads CASSLTGLGNYGYTF. CDR3 DNA: TGTGCCAGCAGTCTCACAGGGTTGGGGAACTATGGCTACACCTTC.

As for this clonotype: Germline is not matched at one junction end, which may reflect a read error. The V gene is TRBV10-3, the J gene TRBJ1-2; D not resolved. The CDR3 extends over 14 amino acids. CDR1 is ENHRY and CDR2 is SYGVKD in the germline V gene. CDR3 nucleotide sequence: TGTGCCAGCAGTGAAGGACGACTTAACTATGGCTACACCTTC. This translates into CASSEGRLNYGYTF.

V usage is TRBV6-1 and J usage is TRBJ2-5; the match to TRBD2 covers 11 bases. The CDR3 has 18 amino acids. Germline trimming cut 0 bases from V and 6 bases from J; bases unmatched to any gene: 12. Germline CDR1 and CDR2: MNHNS and SASEGT. CDR3 coding DNA: TGTGCCAGCAGTGAAGCGGATGCTAGCGGGGGGTCCAGGAAGACCCAGTACTTC. This codes for CASSEADASGGSRKTQYF.

The chain employs TRBV28 and TRBJ2-7; D gene ambiguous. V lost 1 base, J lost 2 bases, and 6 bases lay in between. There are 13 residues in the CDR3. Per germline, CDR1 MDHEN and CDR2 SYDVKM. CDR3 sequence reads: CASSLLSPYEQYF. The CDR3 DNA follows: TGTGCCAGCAGTTTATTGAGTCCCTACGAGCAGTACTTC.

This clonotype showed up many times. This rearrangement joins TRBV10-2 to TRBJ1-2; D is uncertain. Germline CDR1 WSHSY, CDR2 SAAADI. The CDR3 loop spans 14 amino acids. V shed 1 base and J shed 3 bases, with 9 bases lying between them. In DNA form, the CDR3 reads TGCGCCAGCAGTGAGTTGGGATTTGACTATGGCTACACCTTC. The encoded protein is CASSELGFDYGYTF.

In its sample, this clonotype was seen a few times. This rearrangement joins TRBV12-3 or TRBV12-4 to TRBJ1-2; D is possibly TRBD1 (6 bases). This CDR3 has 17 residues. The V end lost 6 bases, the J end lost 8 bases, and 28 bases lay between the germline ends. The CDR3 DNA reads TGTGCCAGCAGGGCTTATGAGGGGGGCGCGGGTCTTGACGGCTACACCTTC. This gives the protein CASRAYEGGAGLDGYTF.

This clonotype was detected ten times or more. V and J are TRBV29-1 and TRBJ1-3; maybe TRBD1 (6 bases). The CDR3 length is 13 residues. Germline CDR1 is SQVTM and CDR2 is ANQGSEA. Trimming took off 3 bases at V and 2 bases at J, with 8 bases between the two ends. Here the CDR3 reads CSVDRGTGNTIYF. CDR3 DNA sequence: TGCAGCGTTGATAGGGGGACTGGAAACACCATATATTTT.

The chain couples TRBV4-2 to TRBJ2-3; D not certain. Trimming pared 0 bases from V and 4 bases from J, leaving 8 bases between. The CDR3 contains 14 residues. The V gene's germline CDR1 is LGHNA and CDR2 YNFKEQ. The CDR3 loop reads CASSQDYAADTQYF. The DNA for the CDR3 is TGTGCCAGCAGCCAAGATTACGCCGCAGATACGCAGTATTTT.

This clonotype has at least ten counts. V usage is TRBV2 and J usage is TRBJ1-2; D is uncertain. Per germline, CDR1 SNHLY and CDR2 FYNNEI. V lost 6 bases, J lost 4 bases, and 15 bases lay in between. The CDR3 extends over 14 amino acids. In nucleotides, the CDR3 is TGTGCCAGCAGGGAGGACGGACTTAGCTATGGCTACACCTTC. Translating it yields CASREDGLSYGYTF.

This clonotype has a count of ten or more. The chain carries TRBV29-1 and TRBJ2-5; D not resolved. From germline, CDR1 is SQVTM and CDR2 ANQGSEA. Trimming left V 6 bases short and J 4 bases short, with 15 bases between. This CDR3 is built from 13 residues. CDR3 loop: CSVDPTMGETQYF. The DNA of the CDR3 is TGCAGCGTGGATCCAACGATGGGAGAGACCCAGTACTTC.

This clonotype was seen ten or more times. V and J are TRBV7-9 and TRBJ1-2, with D unresolved. With 2 bases removed from V and 6 bases from J, the gap between germline ends came to 22 bases. Germline CDR1 and CDR2: SEHNR and FQNEAQ (reference sequence). The CDR3 runs 17 residues. The CDR3 DNA is TGTGCCAGCAGCTTAAGTACATCCGGGCTCCGGCTGGATGGCTACACCTTC. Translation gives CASSLSTSGLRLDGYTF.

V usage is TRBV6-5 and J usage is TRBJ1-2; no clear D. The CDR3 is made up of 14 amino acids. Germline-derived CDR1 and CDR2 are MNHEY and SVGAGI. Trimming removed 3 bases at V and 6 bases at J, with 14 bases between. CDR3 coding DNA: TGTGCCAGCAGTTATGGCTGGGCAGGAGATGGCTACACCTTC. Amino acid sequence: CASSYGWAGDGYTF.

This clonotype came up a few times. CDR3 bases: TGCAGTGCTAGAGGGGGGGACGACACACTCTACTCTGGAAACACCATATATTTT. Translation gives CSARGGDDTLYSGNTIYF. J is TRBJ1-3 and V is TRBV20-1; a possible D gene is TRBD1 (5 bases). This CDR3 contains 18 residues. The V end lost 1 base, the J end lost 0 bases, and 19 bases lay between the germline ends. Germline V lookup: CDR1 DFQATT, CDR2 SNEGSKA (reference sequence).

The chain is built from TRBV7-4 and TRBJ2-5; a weak D match, TRBD2 (7 bases). This CDR3 contains 12 residues. The V end lost 6 bases, the J end lost 13 bases, and 18 bases lay between the germline ends. The germline V gene encodes CDR1 SGHVT and CDR2 SQSDAQ. The CDR3 protein is CASSFEGGALYF. In DNA, the CDR3 is TGTGCCAGCAGTTTTGAGGGGGGGGCTTTGTACTTC.

As DNA, the CDR3 is TGTGCCAGCAGTTACCAAGGGACAGATGGCTACACCTTC. It specifies CASSYQGTDGYTF. The chain is built from TRBV6-6 and TRBJ1-2; 7 bases agree with TRBD1. The V gene's germline CDR1 is MNHNY and CDR2 SVGAGI (reference sequence). V trimming: 2 bases; J trimming: 6 bases; junction bases outside the gene matches: 3. The CDR3 spans 13 residues.